Given below is one TCR beta chain in context. The target antigen is unknown. A junction end diverges from the germline sequence, so it may reflect a read error. The CDR3 spans 15 residues. CDR1 and CDR2 from the germline V gene are SQVTM and ANQGSEA. The sample originates from a study of T cells in Graves' hyperthyroidism and ophthalmopathy. Study conclusions and caveats: Most clonotypes that expanded in the thyroid above 0.001 also showed up in blood. Separation of ophthalmopathy from stable hyperthyroidism was achieved by a 13 V-J model.

Researchers barred patients who had uncontrolled infection, other autoimmune disease, pregnancy or lactation. Diagnosis rested on symptoms, serum thyroxine and TRAb, thyroid ultrasound, and orbital computed tomography. Amplification of TCR beta CDR3 regions was performed using RNA transcripts as template. The TCR CDR3 was amplified in a first-round RT-PCR using the HTBI primer set. MiXCR, run by TCRdb on the multiplex PCR reads, gives a single entry per CDR3 protein. The data show roughly 570,000 distinct CDR3 sequences, 46% seen once. The chain carries TRBV29-1 and TRBJ1-5; 7 bases are shared with TRBD1. The sequence came from a woman aged 18 to 35 with Graves' hyperthyroidism. Source material: peripheral blood or thyroid tissue (not recorded which). The CDR3 DNA reads as TGCAGCGTTGTTGCAGGGGACAGATCCAATCAGTCCCAGCATTTT. It specifies CSVVAGDRSNQSQHF. Full variable domain (remainder filled in from reference TRBV29-1 and TRBJ1-5): SAVISQKPSRDICQRGTSLTIQCQVDSQVTMMFWYRQQPGQSLTLIATANQGSEATYESGFVIDKFPISRPNLTFSTLTVSNMSPEDSSIYLCSVVAGDRSNQSQHFGDGTRLSIL.